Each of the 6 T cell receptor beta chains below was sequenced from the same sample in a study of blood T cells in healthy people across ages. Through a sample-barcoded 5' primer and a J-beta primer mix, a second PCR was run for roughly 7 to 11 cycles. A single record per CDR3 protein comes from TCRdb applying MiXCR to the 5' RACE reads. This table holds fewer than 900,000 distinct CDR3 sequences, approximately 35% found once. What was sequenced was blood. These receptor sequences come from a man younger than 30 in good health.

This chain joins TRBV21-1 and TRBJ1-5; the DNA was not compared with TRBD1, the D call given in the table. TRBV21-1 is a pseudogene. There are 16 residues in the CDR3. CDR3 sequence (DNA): TGTGCCAGCAGCAGAGAGGACAGGGGGTGGGTTCAGCCCCAGCATTTT. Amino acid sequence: CASSREDRGWVQPQHF.

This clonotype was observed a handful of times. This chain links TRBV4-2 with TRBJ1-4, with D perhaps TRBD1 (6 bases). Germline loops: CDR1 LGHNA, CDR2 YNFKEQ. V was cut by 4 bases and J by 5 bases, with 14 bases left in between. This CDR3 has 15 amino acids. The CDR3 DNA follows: TGTGCCAGCAGCCTCGACAGGTTTGTCAATGAAAAACTGTTTTTT. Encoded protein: CASSLDRFVNEKLFF.

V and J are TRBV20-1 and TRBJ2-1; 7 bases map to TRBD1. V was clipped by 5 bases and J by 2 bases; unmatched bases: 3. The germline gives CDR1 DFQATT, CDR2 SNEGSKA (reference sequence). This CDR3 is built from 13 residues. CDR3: CSAGTAAYNEQFF. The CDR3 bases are TGCAGTGCTGGGACAGCAGCCTACAATGAGCAGTTCTTC.

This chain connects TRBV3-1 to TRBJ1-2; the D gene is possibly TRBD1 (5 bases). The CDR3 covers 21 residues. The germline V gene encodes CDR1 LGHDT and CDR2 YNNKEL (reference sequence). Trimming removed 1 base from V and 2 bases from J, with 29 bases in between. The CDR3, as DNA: TGTGCCAGCAGCCAAGTTACTCGTCGGTTTGCAGGGAGGTACCTCAACTATGGCTACACCTTC. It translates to CASSQVTRRFAGRYLNYGYTF.

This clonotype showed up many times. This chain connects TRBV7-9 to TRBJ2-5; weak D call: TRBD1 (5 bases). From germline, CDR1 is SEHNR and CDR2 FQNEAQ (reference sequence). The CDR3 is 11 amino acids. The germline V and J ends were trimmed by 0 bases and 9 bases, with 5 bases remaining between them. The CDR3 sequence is CASSLARAQYF. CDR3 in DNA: TGTGCCAGCAGCTTAGCCAGGGCCCAGTACTTC.

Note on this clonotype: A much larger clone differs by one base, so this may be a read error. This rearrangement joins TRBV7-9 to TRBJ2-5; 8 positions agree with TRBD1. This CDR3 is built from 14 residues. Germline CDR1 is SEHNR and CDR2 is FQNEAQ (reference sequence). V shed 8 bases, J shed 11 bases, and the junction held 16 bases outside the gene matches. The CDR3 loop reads CASQGASGLDEQYF. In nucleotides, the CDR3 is TGTGCCAGCCAGGGGGCTAGTGGACTGGATGAGCAGTACTTC.